Below, 14 T cell receptor beta chains from the same sample are listed, as sequenced in a study of early stage breast cancer tumors. The protocol was immunoSEQ multiplex PCR, while the TCRdb copy is restricted to in-frame clones and leaves out a portion. The sample has about 63,000 clones; 65% to 80% are singletons. Sequenced material: blood. Receptors were obtained from a person between 30 and 45 years old with breast cancer.

V is TRBV4-1 and J is TRBJ1-4, with D uncertain. V shed 0 bases and J shed 8 bases, with 10 bases lying between them. The CDR3 extends over 14 amino acids. Germline CDR1 is MGHRA and CDR2 is YSYEKL. CDR3 nucleotide sequence: TGCGCCAGCAGCCAAGATCGGGTGGAGGAAAAACTGTTTTTT. It yields the protein CASSQDRVEEKLFF.

The chain links TRBV21-1 to TRBJ2-7; no DNA check was done on the table's D call, TRBD1. TRBV21-1 is termed a pseudogene. This CDR3 comprises 16 residues. Here the CDR3 DNA reads TGTGCCAGCAACCAGAGCTTGACAGGGTATTCCTACGAGCAGTACTTC. Protein sequence: CASNQSLTGYSYEQYF.

The chain recombines TRBV5-6 with TRBJ1-4; 9 bases fit TRBD1. The CDR3 extends over 14 amino acids. Germline CDR1 SGHDT, CDR2 YYEEEE. V was pared by 3 bases and J by 4 bases, with 1 base of the junction left unmatched. Written as DNA, the CDR3 is TGTGCCAGCAGCTCGGGACAGGGTAATGAAAAACTGTTTTTT. It yields the protein CASSSGQGNEKLFF.

The chain employs TRBV5-1 and TRBJ2-7; TRBD2 matches 10 bases. After removal of 2 bases from V and 7 bases from J, the junction contained 12 bases not matched to a gene. CDR1 and CDR2 from the germline V gene are SGHRS and YFSETQ. The CDR3 has 16 amino acids. CDR3 loop: CASSFRTSGTLGEQYF. CDR3 nucleotides: TGCGCCAGCAGCTTTAGGACTAGCGGAACCCTGGGAGAGCAGTACTTC.

The chain carries TRBV4-1 and TRBJ2-6, with TRBD1 matching 7 bases. Germline assignment: CDR1 MGHRA and CDR2 YSYEKL. This CDR3 has 16 amino acids. V trimming: 4 bases; J trimming: 2 bases; junction bases outside the gene matches: 5. This CDR3 is CASSPTTGAGANVLTF. CDR3 bases: TGCGCCAGCAGCCCCACCACAGGGGCTGGGGCCAACGTCCTGACTTTC.

The rearrangement joins TRBV6-5 to TRBJ2-2; TRBD1 is a possible D gene (6 bases). V lost 6 bases and J lost 0, with 11 bases in between. Germline V gene lookup returns CDR1 MNHEY and CDR2 SVGAGI. This CDR3 region has 15 residues. The CDR3 bases are TGTGCCAGCAGGCCAGGACAGTCGAACACCGGGGAGCTGTTTTTT. Its protein product is CASRPGQSNTGELFF.

The chain is built from TRBV5-4 and TRBJ2-5, with D hard to call. The CDR3 covers 12 residues. The germline gives CDR1 SGHNT, CDR2 YYREEE (reference sequence). V lost 4 bases and J 5 bases, leaving 9 bases between the germline ends. The CDR3 nucleotides are TGTGCCAGCAGCAGGGCGATGGAGACCCAGTACTTC. This gives the protein CASSRAMETQYF.

The chain uses TRBV27 and TRBJ2-6; D gene ambiguous. V was clipped by 3 bases and J by 0 bases, with 9 bases between them. CDR1 and CDR2 (germline): MNHEY, SMNVEV (reference sequence). The CDR3 consists of 16 residues. CDR3 DNA: TGTGCCAGCAGTTTCCTCCAGGCCTCTGGGGCCAACGTCCTGACTTTC. Its translation: CASSFLQASGANVLTF.

The chain has TRBV2 and TRBJ2-1; possibly TRBD2 for D (6 bases). Germline lookup yields CDR1 SNHLY and CDR2 FYNNEI. This CDR3 region has 15 residues. V was cut by 5 bases and J by 1 base, with 12 bases left in between. CDR3 coding DNA: TGTGCCAGCAGTTCATGGCGGGAATCCTACAATGAGCAGTTCTTC. It specifies CASSSWRESYNEQFF.

J is TRBJ1-2 and V is TRBV7-6; 9 nucleotides agree with TRBD1. J gave up 6 bases and V 1 base, and 9 bases lay outside the gene matches. This CDR3 has 16 amino acids. Germline CDR1 SGHVS, CDR2 FNYEAQ. CDR3 sequence: CASSLEGQGGVHGYTF. CDR3 DNA: TGTGCCAGCAGCTTAGAGGGACAGGGAGGAGTTCATGGCTACACCTTC.

The V gene is TRBV11-2, the J gene TRBJ1-2, with D maybe TRBD1 (5 bases). With 7 bases removed from V and 0 bases from J, the gap between germline ends came to 12 bases. CDR1 is SGHAT and CDR2 is FQNNGV in the germline V gene. This CDR3 comprises 14 residues. CDR3 protein: CASNLMGANYGYTF. For the CDR3, the DNA is TGTGCCAGCAACCTAATGGGGGCTAACTATGGCTACACCTTC. Full variable domain (missing parts from reference TRBV11-2 and TRBJ1-2): EAGVAQSPRYKIIEKRQSVAFWCNPISGHATLYWYQQILGQGPKLLIQFQNNGVVDDSQLPKDRFSAERLKGVDSTLKIQPAKLEDSAVYLCASNLMGANYGYTFGSGTRLTVV.

The gene calls are TRBV7-8 and TRBJ2-3, with D hard to call. The CDR3 is 14 amino acids. V was clipped by 3 bases and J by 6 bases, with 13 bases between them. The germline V gene encodes CDR1 SGHVS and CDR2 FQNEAQ. CDR3: CASSLTVERDTQYF. The CDR3 coding sequence is TGTGCCAGCAGCTTGACCGTCGAAAGGGATACGCAGTATTTT.

The count of this clone is one. The chain has TRBV5-4 and TRBJ2-3; possibly TRBD1 for D (6 bases). V was clipped by 1 base and J by 6 bases, with 9 bases between them. This CDR3 comprises 13 residues. Per germline, CDR1 SGHNT and CDR2 YYREEE (reference sequence). DNA for the CDR3: TGTGCCAGCAGCTTGACAGGGCCGGATACGCAGTATTTT. Amino acid sequence: CASSLTGPDTQYF. Using reference TRBV5-4 and TRBJ2-3 for the parts outside the CDR3, the full variable domain is ETGVTQSPTHLIKTRGQQVTLRCSSQSGHNTVSWYQQALGQGPQFIFQYYREEENGRGNFPPRFSGLQFPNYSSELNVNALELDDSALYLCASSLTGPDTQYFGPGTRLTVL.

This clone is a singleton in its sample. The V and J genes are TRBV5-6 and TRBJ1-2; the D is unclear. V was shortened by 5 bases and J by 4 bases, with 18 bases between the two germline ends. The CDR3 length is 15 residues. The V gene's germline CDR1 is SGHDT and CDR2 YYEEEE. CDR3 nucleotide sequence: TGTGCCAGCAGGCCAATTGGGCCCGCTAGCTATGGCTACACCTTC. It translates to CASRPIGPASYGYTF. Full variable domain (remainder filled in from reference TRBV5-6 and TRBJ1-2): DAGVTQSPTHLIKTRGQQVTLRCSPKSGHDTVSWYQQALGQGPQFIFQYYEEEERQRGNFPDRFSGHQFPNYSSELNVNALLLGDSALYLCASRPIGPASYGYTFGSGTRLTVV.